The clone carrying this TCR beta chain was seen ten or more times. This sample is part of a study of response to subunit inactivated influenza vaccine. One entry per CDR3 protein, called by TCRdb with MiXCR from the RT-PCR reads. Of about 780,000 distinct CDR3 sequences detected, about 18% appear once; the ten largest clones hold roughly a tenth. This clonotype was obtained from a man aged 50 to 60 who received an inactivated influenza vaccine. Specimen: PBMCs from blood, collected 5 to 6 days after vaccination.

The CDR3 reads CAISGEAGNTNYGYTF. CDR3 sequence (DNA): TGTGCCATCAGTGGCGAGGCGGGCAATACTAACTATGGCTACACCTTC. The V call is TRBV10-3, the J call TRBJ1-2, with unresolved D. Looked up from germline, CDR1 is ENHRY and CDR2 is SYGVKD. The CDR3 runs 16 residues. Trimming pared 4 bases from V and 0 bases from J, leaving 15 bases between.